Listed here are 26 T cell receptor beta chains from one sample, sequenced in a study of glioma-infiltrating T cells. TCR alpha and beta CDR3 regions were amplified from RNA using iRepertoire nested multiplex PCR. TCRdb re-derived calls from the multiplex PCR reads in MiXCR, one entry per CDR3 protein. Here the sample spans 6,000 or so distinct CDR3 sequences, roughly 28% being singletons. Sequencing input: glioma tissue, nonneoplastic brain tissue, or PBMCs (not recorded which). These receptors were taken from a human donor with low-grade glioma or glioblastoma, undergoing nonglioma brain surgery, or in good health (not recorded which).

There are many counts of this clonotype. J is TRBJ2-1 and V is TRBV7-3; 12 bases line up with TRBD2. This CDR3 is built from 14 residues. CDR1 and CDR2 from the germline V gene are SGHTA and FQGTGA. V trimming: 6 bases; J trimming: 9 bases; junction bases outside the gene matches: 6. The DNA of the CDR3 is TGTGCCAGCAGGGCTAGCGGGAGGGCTGGTGAGCAGTTCTTC. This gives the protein CASRASGRAGEQFF.

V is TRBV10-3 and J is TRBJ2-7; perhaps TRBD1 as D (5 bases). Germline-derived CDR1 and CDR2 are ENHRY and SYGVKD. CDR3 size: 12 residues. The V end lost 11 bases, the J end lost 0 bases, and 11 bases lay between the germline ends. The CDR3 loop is CAVRQSSYEQYV. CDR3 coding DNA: TGTGCCGTCCGACAGAGCTCCTACGAGCAGTACGTC.

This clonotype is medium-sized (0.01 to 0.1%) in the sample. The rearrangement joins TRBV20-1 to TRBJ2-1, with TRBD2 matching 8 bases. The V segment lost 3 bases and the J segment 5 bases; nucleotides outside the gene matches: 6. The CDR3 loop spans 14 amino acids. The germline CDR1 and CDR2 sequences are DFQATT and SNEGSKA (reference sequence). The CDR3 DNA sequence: TGCAGTGCTAGGGTAGCGGGGTACGACAATGAGCAGTTCTTC. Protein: CSARVAGYDNEQFF.

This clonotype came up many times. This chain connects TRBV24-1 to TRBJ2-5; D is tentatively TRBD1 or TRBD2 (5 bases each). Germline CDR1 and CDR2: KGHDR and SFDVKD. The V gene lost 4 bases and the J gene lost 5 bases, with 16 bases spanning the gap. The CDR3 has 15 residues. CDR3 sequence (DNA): TGTGCCACCAGTGACTGGGACGGACGACGCGAGACCCAGTACTTC. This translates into CATSDWDGRRETQYF.

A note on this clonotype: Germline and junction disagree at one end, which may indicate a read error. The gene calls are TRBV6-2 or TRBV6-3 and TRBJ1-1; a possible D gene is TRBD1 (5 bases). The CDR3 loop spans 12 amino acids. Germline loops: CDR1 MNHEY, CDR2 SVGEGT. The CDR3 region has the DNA TGTGCCAGCATCTCAGGGTACCCTGCCGCTGTGTTT. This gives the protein CASISGYPAAVF.

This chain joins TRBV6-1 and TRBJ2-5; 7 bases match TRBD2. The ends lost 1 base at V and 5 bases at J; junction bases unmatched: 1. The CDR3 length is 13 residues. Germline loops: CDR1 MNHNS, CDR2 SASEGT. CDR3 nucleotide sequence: TGTGCCAGCAGTGAAGGGGGGGGGGAGACCCAGTACTTC. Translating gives CASSEGGGETQYF.

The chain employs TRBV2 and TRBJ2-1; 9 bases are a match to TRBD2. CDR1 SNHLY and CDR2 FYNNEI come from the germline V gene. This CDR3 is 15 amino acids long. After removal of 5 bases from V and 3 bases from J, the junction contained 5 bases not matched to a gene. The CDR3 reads CASSQQAGGYNEQFF. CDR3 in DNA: TGTGCCAGCAGTCAACAAGCGGGGGGCTACAATGAGCAGTTCTTC.

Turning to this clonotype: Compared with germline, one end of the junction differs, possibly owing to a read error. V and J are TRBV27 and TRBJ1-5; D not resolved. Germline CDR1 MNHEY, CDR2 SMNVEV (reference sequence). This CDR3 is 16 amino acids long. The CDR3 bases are TGTGCCAGCAGACGCTCCAAGACAAGTTTCAATCAGCTCCAGCATTTT. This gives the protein CASRRSKTSFNQLQHF.

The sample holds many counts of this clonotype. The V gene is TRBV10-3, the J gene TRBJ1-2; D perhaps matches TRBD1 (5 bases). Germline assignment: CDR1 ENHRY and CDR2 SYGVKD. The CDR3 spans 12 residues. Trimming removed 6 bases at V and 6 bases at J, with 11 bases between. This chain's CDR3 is CAISRDGHGYTF. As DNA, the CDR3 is TGTGCCATCAGCAGGGACGGGCATGGCTACACCTTC.

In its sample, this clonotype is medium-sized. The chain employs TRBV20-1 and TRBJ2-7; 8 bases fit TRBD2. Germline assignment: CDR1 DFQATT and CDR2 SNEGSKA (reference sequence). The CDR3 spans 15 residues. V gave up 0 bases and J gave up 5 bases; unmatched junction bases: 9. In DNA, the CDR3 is TGCAGTGCTAGAGATTTATTGGCGGGAGGCCACGAGCAGTACTTC. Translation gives CSARDLLAGGHEQYF.

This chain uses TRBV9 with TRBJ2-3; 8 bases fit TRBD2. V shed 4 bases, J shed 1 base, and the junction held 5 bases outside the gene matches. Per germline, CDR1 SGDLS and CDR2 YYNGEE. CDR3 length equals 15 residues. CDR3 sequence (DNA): TGTGCCAGCAGCCCGGGGGGGATACGCACAGATACGCAGTATTTT. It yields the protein CASSPGGIRTDTQYF.

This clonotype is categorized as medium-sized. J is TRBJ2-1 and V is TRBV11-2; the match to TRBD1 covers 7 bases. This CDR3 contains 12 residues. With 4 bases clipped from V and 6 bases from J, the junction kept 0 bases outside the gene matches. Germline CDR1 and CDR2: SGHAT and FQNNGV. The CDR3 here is CASSSGGNEQFF. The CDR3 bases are TGTGCCAGCAGCTCAGGGGGCAATGAGCAGTTCTTC.

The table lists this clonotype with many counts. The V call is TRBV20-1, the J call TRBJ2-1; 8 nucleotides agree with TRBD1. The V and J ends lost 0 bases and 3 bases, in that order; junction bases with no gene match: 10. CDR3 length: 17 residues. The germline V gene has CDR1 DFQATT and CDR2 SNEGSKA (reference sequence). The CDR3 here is CSARDSPRGRHYNEQFF. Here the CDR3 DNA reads TGCAGTGCTAGAGATTCACCCAGGGGGCGTCACTACAATGAGCAGTTCTTC.

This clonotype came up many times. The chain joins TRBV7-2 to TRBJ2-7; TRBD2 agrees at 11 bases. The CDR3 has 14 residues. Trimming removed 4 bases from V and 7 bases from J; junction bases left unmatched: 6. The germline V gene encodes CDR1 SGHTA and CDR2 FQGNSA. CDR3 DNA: TGTGCCAGCAGCTCACTAGCGGGAGAGAGTGAGCAGTACTTC. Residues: CASSSLAGESEQYF.

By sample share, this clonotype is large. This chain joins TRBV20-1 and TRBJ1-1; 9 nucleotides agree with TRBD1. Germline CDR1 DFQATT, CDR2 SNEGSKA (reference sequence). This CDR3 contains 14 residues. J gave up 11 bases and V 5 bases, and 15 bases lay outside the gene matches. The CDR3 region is CSAGTNYRGLAAFF. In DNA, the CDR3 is TGCAGTGCTGGGACGAACTACAGGGGGCTCGCCGCTTTCTTT.

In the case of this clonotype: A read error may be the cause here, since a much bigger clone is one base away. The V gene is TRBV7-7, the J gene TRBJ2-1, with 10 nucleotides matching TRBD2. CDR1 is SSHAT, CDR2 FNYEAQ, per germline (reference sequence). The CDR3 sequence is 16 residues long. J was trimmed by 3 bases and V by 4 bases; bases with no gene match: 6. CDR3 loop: CASSSLGTSVYNEQFF. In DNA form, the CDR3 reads TGTGCCAGCAGCTCGCTCGGGACTAGCGTCTACAATGAGCAGTTCTTC.

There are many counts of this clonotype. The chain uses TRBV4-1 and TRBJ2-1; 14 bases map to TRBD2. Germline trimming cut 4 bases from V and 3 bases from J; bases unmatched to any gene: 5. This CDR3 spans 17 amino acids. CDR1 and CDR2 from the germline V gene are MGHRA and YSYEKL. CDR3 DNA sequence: TGCGCCAGCAGCCTGGGACTAGCGGGAGTCCACTACAATGAGCAGTTCTTC. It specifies CASSLGLAGVHYNEQFF.

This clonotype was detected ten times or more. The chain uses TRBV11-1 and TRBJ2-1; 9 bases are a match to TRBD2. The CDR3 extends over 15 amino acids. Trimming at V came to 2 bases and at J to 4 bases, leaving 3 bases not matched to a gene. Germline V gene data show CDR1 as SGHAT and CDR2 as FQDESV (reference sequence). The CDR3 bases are TGTGCCAGCAGCTTACTAGCGGGGACTTACAATGAGCAGTTCTTC. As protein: CASSLLAGTYNEQFF.

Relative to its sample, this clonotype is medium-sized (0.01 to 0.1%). DNA of the CDR3: TGCAGTGCTAGTGTCGGGACTAGCGAAGTCAATGAGCAGTTCTTC. This sequence encodes CSASVGTSEVNEQFF. J is TRBJ2-1 and V is TRBV20-1; 10 nucleotides align to TRBD2. The V and J ends lost 3 bases and 6 bases, in that order; junction bases with no gene match: 8. The CDR3 sequence is 15 residues long. CDR1 DFQATT and CDR2 SNEGSKA come from the germline V gene (reference sequence).

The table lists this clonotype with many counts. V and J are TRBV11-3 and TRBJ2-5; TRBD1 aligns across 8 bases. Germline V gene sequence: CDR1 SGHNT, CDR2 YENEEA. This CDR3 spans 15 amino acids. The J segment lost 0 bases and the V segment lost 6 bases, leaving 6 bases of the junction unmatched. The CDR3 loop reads CASSRQGKYQETQYF. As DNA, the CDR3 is TGTGCCAGCAGTCGACAGGGGAAGTACCAAGAGACCCAGTACTTC.

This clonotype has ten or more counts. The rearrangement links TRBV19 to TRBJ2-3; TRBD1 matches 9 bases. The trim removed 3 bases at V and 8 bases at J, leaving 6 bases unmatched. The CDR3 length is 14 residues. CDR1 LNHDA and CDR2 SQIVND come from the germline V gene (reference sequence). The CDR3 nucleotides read TGTGCCAGTAGTATCCGGGACAGGGAGGCTACGCAGTATTTT. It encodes CASSIRDREATQYF.

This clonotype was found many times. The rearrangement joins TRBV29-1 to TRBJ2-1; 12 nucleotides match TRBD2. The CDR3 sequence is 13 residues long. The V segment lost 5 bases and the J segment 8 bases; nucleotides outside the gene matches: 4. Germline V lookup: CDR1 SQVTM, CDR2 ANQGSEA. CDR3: CSVLTSGSYEQFF. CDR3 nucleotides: TGCAGCGTTTTGACTAGCGGGAGCTATGAGCAGTTCTTC.

The CDR3 is CATSRDRDGGAFF. DNA for the CDR3: TGTGCCACCAGCAGAGATCGTGACGGCGGCGCCTTCTTT. The chain joins TRBV15 to TRBJ1-1; D remains unclear. This CDR3 spans 13 amino acids. The V end lost 0 bases, the J end lost 14 bases, and 16 bases lay between the germline ends. The germline gives CDR1 LNHNV, CDR2 YYDKDF (reference sequence).

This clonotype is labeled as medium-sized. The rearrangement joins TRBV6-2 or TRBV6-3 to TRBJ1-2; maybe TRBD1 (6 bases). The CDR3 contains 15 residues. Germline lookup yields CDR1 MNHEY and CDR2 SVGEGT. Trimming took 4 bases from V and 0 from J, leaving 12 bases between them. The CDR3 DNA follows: TGTGCCAGCAGTTTCCCCGGGACACCTAACTATGGCTACACCTTC. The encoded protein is CASSFPGTPNYGYTF.

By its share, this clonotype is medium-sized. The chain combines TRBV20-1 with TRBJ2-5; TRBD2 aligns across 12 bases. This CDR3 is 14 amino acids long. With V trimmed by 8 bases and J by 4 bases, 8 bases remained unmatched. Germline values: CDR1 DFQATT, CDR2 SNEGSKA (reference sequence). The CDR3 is CSPTSGSPPETQYF. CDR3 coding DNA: TGCAGTCCGACTAGCGGGAGTCCCCCAGAGACCCAGTACTTC.

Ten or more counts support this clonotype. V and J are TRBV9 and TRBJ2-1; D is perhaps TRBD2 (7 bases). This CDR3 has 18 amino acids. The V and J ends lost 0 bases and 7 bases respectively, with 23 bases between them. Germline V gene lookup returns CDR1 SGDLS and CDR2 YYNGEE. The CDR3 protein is CASSVGLGGGEKENEQFF. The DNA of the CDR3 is TGTGCCAGCAGCGTAGGGTTGGGGGGGGGCGAGAAGGAAAATGAGCAGTTCTTC.